The 12 T cell receptor beta chains below come from one sample, sequenced in a study of T-cell reconstitution after alpha-beta-depleted transplantation in children (dated by TCRdb to about 2016). The library was obtained by PCR. The sequencer listed for this sample is Illumina HiSeq 2500. To normalize quantification of the TCRbeta repertoire, the TCR libraries were built with molecular barcoding that relied on unique molecular identifiers. The public reads were run again by TCRdb, first through fastp at Q25 and then through MiXCR, and only productive beta chains were kept. Each record represents a unique CDR3 protein, reported with the most common genes and DNA among its rows. The sample yields some 500,000 distinct CDR3 sequences; about 33% were counted once. 2% to 3% of the sample belongs to the ten largest clones. Here the sequenced sample was PBMCs from the stem cell graft donor, taken from the stem cell graft. The source of these receptors is a human donor who donated a stem cell graft to a child with aplastic anemia.

In its sample, this clonotype was seen a few times. V is TRBV11-2 and J is TRBJ2-7, with D uncertain. Germline CDR1 and CDR2: SGHAT and FQNNGV. The CDR3 is 16 residues long. Deletions cut 2 bases from V and 4 bases from J, with 18 bases between. The chain's CDR3 is CASSLSNLGRRYEQYV. The DNA of the CDR3 is TGTGCCAGCAGCTTATCTAACCTTGGGCGTCGGTACGAGCAGTACGTC.

CDR3 DNA: TGTGCCAGCAGCCAGCCTAGCGGGAGGGCCGATTCCTACAATGAGCAGTTCTTC. Translating it yields CASSQPSGRADSYNEQFF. V and J are TRBV11-2 and TRBJ2-1; 12 nucleotides align to TRBD2. Germline loops: CDR1 SGHAT, CDR2 FQNNGV. V lost 5 bases to trimming and J lost 1 base; unmatched junction nucleotides: 9. This CDR3 contains 18 residues.

The J gene is TRBJ1-1, the V gene TRBV4-3; tentative D call: TRBD1 (5 bases). The CDR3 spans 13 residues. V was cut by 1 base and J by 9 bases, with 12 bases left in between. CDR1 is LGHNA, CDR2 YSLEER, per germline. The CDR3 DNA reads as TGCGCCAGCAGCCAAGCTAGAGGGACTCAAGCTTTCTTT. This translates into CASSQARGTQAFF.

The rearrangement links TRBV29-1 to TRBJ1-1, with D uncertain. The CDR3 extends over 14 amino acids. V lost 4 bases and J 2 bases, leaving 14 bases between the germline ends. Germline CDR1 and CDR2: SQVTM and ANQGSEA. This CDR3 reads CSVGHGSSNTEAFF. For the CDR3, the DNA is TGCAGCGTTGGTCATGGCAGCAGTAACACTGAAGCTTTCTTT.

The chain couples TRBV7-3 to TRBJ2-1; possibly TRBD2 for D (6 bases). Per germline, CDR1 SGHTA and CDR2 FQGTGA. The CDR3 runs to 16 residues. V gave up 2 bases and J gave up 2 bases, with 13 bases separating them. The CDR3: CASSLDAASAYNEQFF. Here the CDR3 DNA reads TGTGCCAGCAGCTTAGATGCGGCTAGCGCCTACAATGAGCAGTTCTTC.

The chain uses TRBV20-1 and TRBJ2-1, with TRBD2 matching 13 bases. The ends lost 0 bases at V and 5 bases at J; junction bases unmatched: 10. From germline, CDR1 is DFQATT and CDR2 SNEGSKA (reference sequence). The CDR3 contains 18 residues. The CDR3 nucleotides are TGCAGTGCTAGAGATCCCCTGACTAGCGGGAGGTTCAACAATGAGCAGTTCTTC. It specifies CSARDPLTSGRFNNEQFF.

This clonotype has a handful of counts. This chain connects TRBV10-3 to TRBJ2-1; the D call may be TRBD1 or TRBD2 (5 bases each). Germline values: CDR1 ENHRY, CDR2 SYGVKD. Trimming stripped 8 bases from V and 6 bases from J, with 14 bases between. The CDR3 spans 13 residues. The CDR3 DNA sequence: TGTGCCATCCTTTCCGGGACGAGCAATGAGCAGTTCTTC. The encoded protein is CAILSGTSNEQFF.

This clonotype has only a few counts. This sequence joins TRBV27 and TRBJ1-5; D remains ambiguous. V shed 2 bases and J shed 7 bases, with 15 bases lying between them. The CDR3 is made up of 15 amino acids. CDR1 is MNHEY, CDR2 SMNVEV, per germline (reference sequence). The DNA of the CDR3 is TGTGCCAGCAGTTTAGTACGGGCTGGTCGGCAGCCCCAGCATTTT. Translating gives CASSLVRAGRQPQHF.

The V and J genes are TRBV2 and TRBJ1-5; D unclear. Per the germline V gene, CDR1 is SNHLY and CDR2 is FYNNEI. CDR3 length: 12 residues. The germline V and J ends were trimmed by 6 bases and 7 bases, with 10 bases remaining between them. CDR3 sequence reads: CASRDEGQPQHF. Written as DNA, the CDR3 is TGTGCCAGCAGGGATGAAGGGCAGCCCCAGCATTTT. The whole variable domain, remainder taken from reference TRBV2 and TRBJ1-5, is EPEVTQTPSHQVTQMGQEVILRCVPISNHLYFYWYRQILGQKVEFLVSFYNNEISEKSEIFDDQFSVERPDGSNFTLKIRSTKLEDSAMYFCASRDEGQPQHFGDGTRLSIL.

This clonotype was picked up a small number of times. The rearrangement links TRBV6-2 or TRBV6-3 to TRBJ2-1; 10 positions match TRBD2. Trimming removed 3 bases from V and 4 bases from J; junction bases left unmatched: 6. The CDR3 consists of 16 residues. Germline V lookup: CDR1 MNHEY, CDR2 SVGEGT. CDR3 DNA: TGTGCCAGCAGTTATAGTTTTAGCGGGAGGTACAATGAGCAGTTCTTC. The encoded protein is CASSYSFSGRYNEQFF.

This clonotype has a handful of counts. V is TRBV28 and J is TRBJ2-2; 7 bases line up with TRBD1. The CDR3 loop spans 16 amino acids. The V gene end was trimmed by 3 bases and the J gene end by 0 bases; junction bases not matched to a gene: 4. Germline loops: CDR1 MDHEN, CDR2 SYDVKM. CDR3 sequence reads: CASSFLTGSNTGELFF. The CDR3 DNA is TGTGCCAGCAGTTTCTTGACAGGGTCGAACACCGGGGAGCTGTTTTTT.

The chain joins TRBV24-1 to TRBJ2-1; D is perhaps TRBD1 (5 bases). In germline, CDR1 is KGHDR, CDR2 SFDVKD. Trimming removed 5 bases at V and 10 bases at J, with 17 bases between. CDR3 length: 14 residues. The CDR3 spells CATSVGHPGEEQFF. The CDR3 region has the DNA TGTGCCACCAGTGTAGGACACCCAGGTGAGGAGCAGTTCTTC.